The 10 T cell receptor beta chains in this list originate from one sample, sequenced in a study of CD8+CD57+ T cells in acquired aplastic anemia listed by TCRdb under 2018. Sequenced using an Illumina HiSeq 2000. Profiling of TCR beta VDJ combinations and CDR3 sequences used genomic DNA as the template. TCRdb applied fastp at Q25 and MiXCR to the public reads, then kept only in-frame beta chains. For every CDR3 protein sequence, its rows merge into one entry that carries the most common genes and DNA. For this sample there are about 150,000 distinct CDR3 sequences; about 40% appear just once. The ten biggest clones cover roughly 8.1% of the sample. Sequenced: sorted CD4+, CD8+, or CD8+CD57+ T cells (not recorded which) from PBMCs. Receptors were obtained from a human donor in good health, serving as a control.

This clonotype has at least ten counts. The chain is built from TRBV12-3 or TRBV12-4 and TRBJ2-5; D gene uncertain. V shed 1 base and J shed 5 bases, with 14 bases lying between them. This CDR3 contains 15 residues. Here the CDR3 DNA reads TGTGCCAGCAGTTTAGGGGCAGTTAAAGGGGAGACCCAGTACTTC. Encoded protein: CASSLGAVKGETQYF.

This clonotype has ten or more counts. The rearrangement links TRBV7-2 to TRBJ1-1; TRBD1 aligns across 7 bases. The CDR3 extends over 14 amino acids. The germline CDR1 and CDR2 sequences are SGHTA and FQGNSA. Trimming removed 5 bases from V and 3 bases from J; junction bases left unmatched: 6. The CDR3 spells CASSLHQGDTEAFF. DNA for the CDR3: TGTGCCAGCAGCCTACACCAGGGGGACACTGAAGCTTTCTTT.

This clonotype has at least ten counts. Its ends do not fully match the called genes, so a read error is possible. The rearrangement joins TRBV7-9 to TRBJ2-4; tentatively, D is TRBD1 or TRBD2 (5 bases each). The V gene's germline CDR1 is SEHNR and CDR2 FQNEAQ (reference sequence). The CDR3 contains 13 residues. CDR3 sequence reads: CASSGPGTHEWDF. CDR3 in DNA: TGTGCCAGCAGCGGCCCCGGGACCCACGAATGGGACTTC.

This clonotype was counted many times. The chain links TRBV19 to TRBJ1-5; 8 bases line up with TRBD1. Trimming at V came to 5 bases and at J to 8 bases, leaving 8 bases not matched to a gene. This CDR3 has 14 amino acids. The germline V gene has CDR1 LNHDA and CDR2 SQIVND (reference sequence). This CDR3 is CASSDSGGIEPQHF. The CDR3 nucleotides are TGTGCCAGTAGTGATTCAGGGGGCATTGAGCCCCAGCATTTT. Full variable domain (rest looked up from reference TRBV19 and TRBJ1-5): DGGITQSPKYLFRKEGQNVTLSCEQNLNHDAMYWYRQDPGQGLRLIYYSQIVNDFQKGDIAEGYSVSREKKESFPLTVTSAQKNPTAFYLCASSDSGGIEPQHFGDGTRLSIL.

A note on this clonotype: A read error is possible here, since a much larger clone lies one base away. CDR3 sequence (DNA): TGTGCCGGCAGCGTAGAAACAGGGGTGTACGAAAAACTGTTTTTT. Encoded protein: CAGSVETGVYEKLFF. The chain is built from TRBV9 and TRBJ1-4, with 7 bases fitting TRBD1. Germline CDR1 SGDLS, CDR2 YYNGEE. The CDR3 consists of 15 residues.

This clonotype was counted many times. The V gene is TRBV6-5, the J gene TRBJ2-6; tentative D call: TRBD2 (6 bases). Germline CDR1 reads MNHEY; CDR2 reads SVGAGI. The CDR3 length is 18 residues. V shed 3 bases and J shed 0 bases, with 15 bases lying between them. The CDR3 nucleotides read TGTGCCAGCAGTTATGTATGGGGGGAAAACTCTGGGGCCAACGTCCTGACTTTC. Translated: CASSYVWGENSGANVLTF.

This chain links TRBV19 with TRBJ1-5; possibly TRBD1 for D (5 bases). Trimming took off 6 bases at V and 6 bases at J, with 9 bases between the two ends. Germline CDR1 LNHDA, CDR2 SQIVND (reference sequence). CDR3 length equals 12 residues. The CDR3 sequence is CASRGGGQPQHF. DNA of the CDR3: TGTGCCAGTAGAGGTGGGGGTCAGCCCCAGCATTTT.

The sample holds many counts of this clonotype. This sequence joins TRBV5-1 and TRBJ1-1, with D hard to call. Trimming left V 2 bases short and J 7 bases short, with 15 bases between. This CDR3 spans 14 amino acids. Germline V gene data show CDR1 as SGHRS and CDR2 as YFSETQ. CDR3 nucleotides: TGCGCCAGCAGCTTTAGAGGGAATGAAGGTGAAGCTTTCTTT. Translated, it gives CASSFRGNEGEAFF.

This clonotype was observed at least ten times. V gene TRBV4-2 combines with J gene TRBJ1-2, with unresolved D. V was shortened by 2 bases and J by 2 bases, with 12 bases between the two germline ends. Germline-derived CDR1 and CDR2 are LGHNA and YNFKEQ. This CDR3 region has 15 residues. The CDR3 sequence is CASSQTLVQNYGYTF. DNA for the CDR3: TGTGCCAGCAGCCAAACGCTAGTACAGAACTATGGCTACACCTTC.

This clonotype was seen many times. This chain connects TRBV6-5 to TRBJ1-6, with D perhaps matching TRBD1 (5 bases). The CDR3 is 14 residues long. V lost 2 bases, J lost 7 bases, and 9 bases lay in between. Germline assignment: CDR1 MNHEY and CDR2 SVGAGI. CDR3 DNA: TGTGCCAGCAGTTACGACAGAGAAAATTCACCCCTCCACTTT. Translation: CASSYDRENSPLHF.